The 27 T cell receptor beta chains below were found in one sample sequenced in a study of neurological immune-mediated disorders. Time point here: longitudinal time-point 2. MiXCR was run by TCRdb on the 5' RACE reads, yielding one entry per CDR3 protein. The sample shows 55,000 to 65,000 distinct CDR3 sequences, around 9.7% of them seen only once. Sequencing was carried out using PBMCs. These receptors came from a young man in good health.

This clonotype appeared many times. The gene calls are TRBV24-1 and TRBJ2-1; D gene unclear. V dropped 0 bases and J dropped 9 bases, with 14 bases sitting between them. The CDR3 length is 15 residues. Germline V gene data show CDR1 as KGHDR and CDR2 as SFDVKD. The CDR3, as DNA: TGTGCCACCAGTGATTTGCTGGGTACGGTGAGTGAGCAGTTCTTC. This encodes CATSDLLGTVSEQFF.

As concerns this clonotype: It is unclear where the CDR3 begins or ends on the DNA, so no DNA is shown, and the CDR3 is as TCRdb lists it. The V call is TRBV11-2, the J call TRBJ2-6. From its first to its last residue, the CDR3 has 21 amino acids. The germline V gene has CDR1 SGHAT and CDR2 FQNNGV. The CDR3 sequence is CASSIYLCSAKLGAGANVLTF.

This clonotype was detected many times. CDR3 loop: CASSLVAGVANEQFF. CDR3 nucleotides: TGTGCCAGCAGTTTAGTGGCGGGAGTAGCCAATGAGCAGTTCTTC. The genes are TRBV12-3 or TRBV12-4 and TRBJ2-1; 7 bases align to TRBD2. V dropped 1 base and J dropped 6; count of bases not matched to a gene: 6. CDR3 length equals 15 residues.

The table lists this clonotype with many counts. The chain has TRBV5-1 and TRBJ2-7; perhaps D is TRBD1 or TRBD2 (5 bases each). The germline V and J ends were trimmed by 7 bases and 1 base, with 9 bases remaining between them. This CDR3 has 12 amino acids. The germline V gene has CDR1 SGHRS and CDR2 YFSETQ. The CDR3 sequence is CASRDPSYEQYF. The CDR3 nucleotides are TGCGCCAGCCGGGACCCATCCTACGAGCAGTACTTC.

This clonotype was observed many times. The chain combines TRBV29-1 with TRBJ1-5; 8 bases line up with TRBD1. The CDR3 loop spans 13 amino acids. Germline CDR1 SQVTM, CDR2 ANQGSEA. The V segment lost 5 bases and the J segment 4 bases; nucleotides outside the gene matches: 4. The CDR3 DNA follows: TGCAGCGTTCAGACAGGGGTGAATCAGCCCCAGCATTTT. Residues: CSVQTGVNQPQHF.

There are many counts of this clonotype. This chain joins TRBV20-1 and TRBJ2-7, with 7 bases lining up with TRBD2. Germline V lookup: CDR1 DFQATT, CDR2 SNEGSKA (reference sequence). CDR3 length: 15 residues. Unmatched junction bases numbered 5, after V lost 0 bases and J lost 0 bases. CDR3 residues: CSARDTLAASYEQYF. The CDR3 DNA follows: TGCAGTGCTAGAGATACCCTAGCGGCCTCCTACGAGCAGTACTTC.

The sample holds many counts of this clonotype. For the CDR3, the DNA is TGTGCCAGCACCCAGGGTTCGGCGCGGACGGTGGGTGAGCAGTTCTTC. This encodes CASTQGSARTVGEQFF. The rearrangement uses TRBV12-3 or TRBV12-4 and TRBJ2-1, with D possibly being TRBD1 (5 bases). V was cut by 7 bases and J by 9 bases, with 25 bases left in between. The length of the CDR3 is 16 residues.

V usage is TRBV7-3 and J usage is TRBJ2-7, with 8 bases lining up with TRBD2. The germline gives CDR1 SGHTA, CDR2 FQGTGA. V trimming: 4 bases; J trimming: 6 bases; junction bases outside the gene matches: 8. The CDR3 is 14 residues long. The CDR3 bases are TGTGCCAGCAGCTCTAGCGGGTTCTCAATCGAGCAGTACTTC. This translates into CASSSSGFSIEQYF.

This clonotype was observed at least ten times. The CDR3 sequence is CASSSTGGTNEKLFF. The CDR3 DNA is TGCGCCAGCAGCTCCACAGGGGGCACTAATGAAAAACTGTTTTTT. The chain is built from TRBV5-1 and TRBJ1-4; 9 nucleotides match TRBD1. The CDR3 consists of 15 residues. V shed 3 bases, J shed 2 bases, and the junction held 2 bases outside the gene matches. From germline, CDR1 is SGHRS and CDR2 YFSETQ.

Ten or more counts support this clonotype. The rearrangement joins TRBV20-1 to TRBJ2-1; D not resolved. The CDR3 has 16 amino acids. V was cut by 3 bases and J by 0 bases, with 15 bases left in between. Germline V lookup: CDR1 DFQATT, CDR2 SNEGSKA (reference sequence). DNA of the CDR3: TGCAGTGCTAGGCCCTCGCGGAGCACCTCCTACAATGAGCAGTTCTTC. This sequence encodes CSARPSRSTSYNEQFF.

This clonotype was recorded many times. The rearrangement joins TRBV20-1 to TRBJ1-5, with 9 bases aligning to TRBD1. Unmatched junction bases numbered 3, after V lost 5 bases and J lost 1 base. In germline, CDR1 is DFQATT, CDR2 SNEGSKA (reference sequence). This CDR3 is 14 amino acids long. The CDR3 loop is CSAGQGRSNQPQHF. CDR3 DNA sequence: TGCAGTGCTGGACAGGGGAGGAGCAATCAGCCCCAGCATTTT.

The table lists this clonotype with many counts. This chain links TRBV5-1 with TRBJ2-1; D is possibly TRBD2 (6 bases). The CDR3 totals 16 residues. V was cut by 4 bases and J by 5 bases, with 19 bases left in between. The germline gives CDR1 SGHRS, CDR2 YFSETQ. The CDR3 sequence is CASSPSFVGGDNEQFF. In DNA, the CDR3 is TGCGCCAGCAGCCCCTCCTTCGTGGGAGGCGACAATGAGCAGTTCTTC.

This clonotype was seen many times. The V gene is TRBV29-1, the J gene TRBJ2-3; no definite D call. Looked up from germline, CDR1 is SQVTM and CDR2 is ANQGSEA. V dropped 5 bases and J dropped 7 bases, with 13 bases sitting between them. The length of the CDR3 is 12 residues. In nucleotides, the CDR3 is TGCAGCGTTCTAGACCTACGGAATACGCAGTATTTT. This encodes CSVLDLRNTQYF.

This clonotype was observed at least ten times. The V call is TRBV10-3, the J call TRBJ1-2, with TRBD1 identical over 11 bases. CDR1 and CDR2 (germline): ENHRY, SYGVKD. The CDR3 length is 16 residues. V gave up 10 bases and J gave up 6 bases; unmatched junction bases: 16. For the CDR3, the DNA is TGTGCCAGCCTACCCCAACCGGGACAGGGGGGGAATGGCTACACCTTC. It translates to CASLPQPGQGGNGYTF.

This clonotype was picked up a small number of times. The V call is TRBV7-2, the J call TRBJ2-7, with D tentatively TRBD2 (6 bases). Trimming took off 5 bases at V and 4 bases at J, with 12 bases between the two ends. This CDR3 region has 13 residues. The germline gives CDR1 SGHTA, CDR2 FQGNSA. CDR3 amino acids: CASSLGGLYEQYF. CDR3 nucleotides: TGTGCCAGCAGCCTCGGGGGTCTATACGAGCAGTACTTC.

Many counts were recorded for this clonotype. The rearrangement uses TRBV5-1 and TRBJ2-1; 7 bases agree with TRBD2. Looked up from germline, CDR1 is SGHRS and CDR2 is YFSETQ. CDR3 size: 13 residues. Losses at the gene ends were 0 bases for V and 9 bases for J; bases not matched to a gene: 3. CDR3 protein: CASSLEREGEQFF. For the CDR3, the DNA is TGCGCCAGCAGCTTGGAGAGGGAGGGTGAGCAGTTCTTC.

This clonotype was recorded at least ten times. The chain carries TRBV20-1 and TRBJ2-2; 7 bases agree with TRBD1. The junction had 6 bases not matched to a gene; V was cut back by 1 base and J by 4 bases. From germline, CDR1 is DFQATT and CDR2 SNEGSKA (reference sequence). This CDR3 comprises 15 residues. This CDR3 is CSARAQYRGTGELFF. CDR3 coding DNA: TGCAGTGCTAGAGCACAATACAGGGGCACCGGGGAGCTGTTTTTT.

V gene TRBV5-1 combines with J gene TRBJ2-1; D not resolved. The CDR3 totals 20 residues. The germline gives CDR1 SGHRS, CDR2 YFSETQ. V lost 0 bases and J lost 0, with 22 bases in between. The CDR3: CASSLETPPGARISYNEQFF. CDR3 in DNA: TGCGCCAGCAGCTTGGAAACTCCCCCCGGAGCGCGGATCTCCTACAATGAGCAGTTCTTC. Complete variable domain (other parts from reference TRBV5-1 and TRBJ2-1): KAGVTQTPRYLIKTRGQQVTLSCSPISGHRSVSWYQQTPGQGLQFLFEYFSETQRNKGNFPGRFSGRQFSNSRSEMNVSTLELGDSALYLCASSLETPPGARISYNEQFFGPGTRLTVL.

The sample holds a few counts of this clonotype. This rearrangement joins TRBV7-3 to TRBJ1-1, with a tentative D call TRBD1 (6 bases). The germline CDR1 and CDR2 sequences are SGHTA and FQGTGA. The length of the CDR3 is 13 residues. The V gene lost 3 bases and the J gene lost 5 bases, with 10 bases spanning the gap. The CDR3 nucleotides read TGTGCCAGCAGCTTTTCAGGGGAAACTGAAGCTTTCTTT. It specifies CASSFSGETEAFF. The full variable domain, its missing parts supplied by reference TRBV7-3 and TRBJ1-1, is GAGVSQTPSNKVTEKGKYVELRCDPISGHTALYWYRQSLGQGPEFLIYFQGTGAADDSGLPNDRFFAVRPEGSVSTLKIQRTERGDSAVYLCASSFSGETEAFFGQGTRLTVV.

In its sample, this clonotype was seen a few times. Given a much more abundant clone one base away, this may be a read error. The chain's CDR3 is CASSSAPGTGFEQFF. In nucleotides, the CDR3 is TGCGCCAGCAGCAGCGCCCCCGGGACAGGGTTTGAGCAGTTCTTC. This chain links TRBV5-1 with TRBJ2-1; 9 positions match TRBD1. V was pared by 4 bases and J by 9 bases, with 11 bases of the junction left unmatched. Germline V gene lookup returns CDR1 SGHRS and CDR2 YFSETQ. The CDR3 has 15 residues.

This clonotype was recorded many times. The J gene is TRBJ1-5, the V gene TRBV7-8; perhaps TRBD1 as D (5 bases). V dropped 5 bases and J dropped 1 base, with 12 bases sitting between them. CDR1 is SGHVS, CDR2 FQNEAQ, per germline. The CDR3 is 15 amino acids. The CDR3 loop reads CASSPRGGSNQPQHF. CDR3 DNA: TGTGCCAGCAGCCCCCGGGGGGGGAGCAATCAGCCCCAGCATTTT.

There are a few counts of this clonotype. The V gene is TRBV19, the J gene TRBJ1-1, with D possibly being TRBD1 (5 bases). Germline loops: CDR1 LNHDA, CDR2 SQIVND (reference sequence). Trimming removed 5 bases at V and 0 bases at J, with 7 bases between. The CDR3 is 13 residues long. CDR3 nucleotide sequence: TGTGCCAGTAGTCCAGGGATGAACACTGAAGCTTTCTTT. Amino acid sequence: CASSPGMNTEAFF.

This clonotype was observed at least ten times. The rearrangement joins TRBV7-2 to TRBJ2-7; weak D call: TRBD2 (6 bases). V was pared by 4 bases and J by 7 bases, with 20 bases between. The CDR3 sequence is 15 residues long. The germline V gene encodes CDR1 SGHTA and CDR2 FQGNSA. The CDR3 loop reads CASSWWTRTTSEQYF. The CDR3 DNA reads as TGTGCCAGCAGCTGGTGGACCCGGACTACGAGTGAGCAGTACTTC.

There are many counts of this clonotype. The genes are TRBV6-4 and TRBJ2-3, with D perhaps given as TRBD1 or TRBD2 (6 bases each). This CDR3 has 16 residues. Germline V gene data show CDR1 as MRHNA and CDR2 as SNTAGT. V lost 0 bases and J lost 2, with 12 bases in between. The CDR3 protein is CASSDSGGGHTDTQYF. The DNA for the CDR3 is TGTGCCAGCAGTGACTCAGGTGGGGGGCACACAGATACGCAGTATTTT.

The V and J genes are TRBV3-1 and TRBJ2-4, with D hard to call. Germline-derived CDR1 and CDR2 are LGHDT and YNNKEL (reference sequence). Trimming took off 2 bases at V and 3 bases at J, with 5 bases between the two ends. The CDR3 has 13 amino acids. CDR3 sequence: CASSQISKNIQYF. Here the CDR3 DNA reads TGTGCCAGCAGCCAAATAAGCAAAAACATTCAGTACTTC.

This clonotype was counted ten times or more. The chain is built from TRBV7-6 and TRBJ2-3; 10 bases agree with TRBD2. Per germline, CDR1 SGHVS and CDR2 FNYEAQ. This CDR3 spans 11 amino acids. CDR3 amino acids: CAAGGTDTQYF. The CDR3 DNA reads as TGTGCAGCGGGAGGGACAGATACGCAGTATTTT.

In its sample, this clonotype was seen many times. The chain has TRBV28 and TRBJ1-2; tentative D call: TRBD1 (5 bases). The CDR3 covers 14 residues. V was clipped by 4 bases and J by 3 bases, with 12 bases between them. Germline CDR1 and CDR2: MDHEN and SYDVKM. The CDR3 sequence: CASSSTSGYYGYTF. In nucleotides, the CDR3 is TGTGCCAGCAGTTCCACATCAGGGTACTATGGCTACACCTTC.